The next 10 T cell receptor beta chains were all read from a single sample in a study of cytomegalovirus exposure and HLA in healthy donors. The PCR was carried out with 60 Vbeta primers and 13 Jbeta primers. The data were produced by immunoSEQ multiplex PCR, yet TCRdb's version contains in-frame clones alone and is incomplete. The sample gives under 200,000 clones, approximately 70% of which show up once; 1.5% to 2% is in the top ten. Sequencing was performed on PBMCs. Receptors were obtained from a woman between 25 and 40 years old in good health and CMV-seronegative.

Worth noting for this clone: Its ends do not fully match the called genes, so a read error is possible. The chain recombines TRBV7-9 with TRBJ2-5; TRBD2 agrees at 9 bases. Germline V gene sequence: CDR1 SEHNR, CDR2 FQNEAQ (reference sequence). CDR3 length equals 16 residues. CDR3 sequence reads: CSSSSIAGAFQETQYF. Here the CDR3 DNA reads TGTTCCAGCAGCTCTATAGCGGGGGCCTTCCAAGAGACCCAGTACTTC.

This clone showed up just once. V usage is TRBV18 and J usage is TRBJ1-5; D is unresolved. This CDR3 has 14 amino acids. The germline gives CDR1 KGHSH, CDR2 LQKENI. Trimming removed 5 bases from V and 5 bases from J, with 13 bases in between. CDR3 DNA: TGTGCCAGCTCAAATCAAGGGAGAGATCAGCCCCAGCATTTT. Residues: CASSNQGRDQPQHF.

This clone came up once. This chain uses TRBV9 with TRBJ1-1; D uncertain. V gave up 3 bases and J gave up 4 bases, with 13 bases separating them. CDR3 length: 14 amino acids. Germline V CDR1 and CDR2: SGDLS, YYNGEE. CDR3 residues: CASSGELPGTEAFF. In DNA, the CDR3 is TGTGCCAGCAGCGGAGAACTCCCCGGCACTGAAGCTTTCTTT.

The chain is built from TRBV4-2 and TRBJ1-2; no definite D call. This CDR3 has 16 amino acids. V lost 1 base and J 3 bases, leaving 15 bases between the germline ends. Germline-derived CDR1 and CDR2 are LGHNA and YNFKEQ. The CDR3 bases are TGTGCCAGCAGCCAAGGGCACAGACGACCCGACTATGGCTACACCTTC. Translation gives CASSQGHRRPDYGYTF.

The chain employs TRBV29-1 and TRBJ2-7; no clear D gene. Germline V CDR1 and CDR2: SQVTM, ANQGSEA. This CDR3 contains 14 residues. Trimming shortened V by 4 bases and J by 1 base, and 14 bases separated the two germline ends. CDR3: CSVVRHGQSYEQYF. As DNA, the CDR3 is TGCAGCGTTGTCCGCCATGGGCAGTCCTACGAGCAGTACTTC.

This clone occurred a few times. In nucleotides, the CDR3 is TGCGCCAGCAGCTTGGAACCTAGCGGGAGCTCCTACAATGAGCAGTTCTTC. Protein product: CASSLEPSGSSYNEQFF. This chain uses TRBV5-1 with TRBJ2-1, with TRBD2 identical over 10 bases. The germline V gene has CDR1 SGHRS and CDR2 YFSETQ. Trimming removed 0 bases from V and 0 bases from J; junction bases left unmatched: 3. This CDR3 spans 17 amino acids.

DNA of the CDR3: TGTGCCACCAGCAGAGAAAATCAGGGGTGGGAAAAACTGTTTTTT. Its protein is CATSRENQGWEKLFF. The genes are TRBV15 and TRBJ1-4, with a weak D call TRBD1 (6 bases). CDR3 length equals 15 residues. CDR1 is LNHNV and CDR2 is YYDKDF in the germline V gene (reference sequence). V gave up 0 bases and J gave up 8 bases, with 13 bases separating them.

The gene calls are TRBV5-1 and TRBJ1-1; tentatively, D is TRBD1 (6 bases). The length of the CDR3 is 13 residues. Trimming pared 1 base from V and 3 bases from J, leaving 7 bases between. The V gene's germline CDR1 is SGHRS and CDR2 YFSETQ. In DNA form, the CDR3 reads TGCGCCAGCAGCTTGACAGGGTACACTGAAGCTTTCTTT. Its protein is CASSLTGYTEAFF.

V gene TRBV11-2 combines with J gene TRBJ2-5; 8 nucleotides match TRBD2. J was trimmed by 11 bases and V by 4 bases; bases with no gene match: 18. This CDR3 contains 16 residues. Looked up from germline, CDR1 is SGHAT and CDR2 is FQNNGV. The CDR3 here is CASSSLGRREVEEQYF. The CDR3 region has the DNA TGTGCCAGCAGCTCCTTAGGGAGGCGGGAGGTAGAGGAGCAGTACTTC.

The rearrangement uses TRBV11-3 and TRBJ2-3; no firm D call. V was pared by 1 base and J by 3 bases, with 8 bases between. The CDR3 has 14 amino acids. Germline V CDR1 and CDR2: SGHNT, YENEEA. The CDR3 coding sequence is TGTGCCAGCAGCTTAGGTCTGAGTACAGATACGCAGTATTTT. It yields the protein CASSLGLSTDTQYF.